Below, one T cell receptor beta chain is given with its context. Per germline, CDR1 SGHRS and CDR2 YFSETQ. The CDR3 loop spans 14 amino acids. The V gene end was trimmed by 6 bases and the J gene end by 5 bases; junction bases not matched to a gene: 9. Original handling: Amplification from reference gene primers served as the basis for estimated nucleated cell counts. Clones were read by immunoSEQ multiplex PCR, and TCRdb kept only the in-frame ones, dropping some. That table furnishes V, J and clone size, whereas the DNA furnished D and trimming. The table records around 56,000 clones, around 81% of them present only once. This specimen belongs to a study of blood T cell repertoires in COVID-19. Study context: Samples came from the United States, Italy and Spain, spanning acute and convalescent COVID-19. PBMCs, B-cell-depleted T cells, or T cells provided the cDNA or gDNA that made up the material.

The sequenced sample consisted of peripheral blood. This receptor was obtained from a man aged 55 to 70 with acute or convalescent COVID-19. The rearrangement joins TRBV5-1 to TRBJ2-5, with 8 bases matching TRBD1. The CDR3 nucleotides are TGCGCCAGCACCCGACAGGGGCGTACGGAGACCCAGTACTTC. Encoded protein: CASTRQGRTETQYF.